A single T cell receptor (beta chain) is shown here with its context. Its antigen is still unknown. The method was immunoSEQ multiplex PCR; TCRdb's version includes in-frame clones alone and lacks a portion of them. Among over 200,000 clones, around 89% were seen once, and the ten largest hold approximately 0.34%. The data were taken from a study of cytomegalovirus exposure and HLA in healthy donors. Study findings and constraints: TCR clusters originating in the first cohort tended to co-occur in the roughly 120 validation repertoires, according to a later analysis. Most sequenced TCRs were rare (though some public TCRs occurred in many donors). Reports credit the classifier with highly specific, highly sensitive diagnosis of cytomegalovirus status.

Germline V gives CDR1 SGHRS, CDR2 YFSETQ. The CDR3 runs to 14 residues. Trimming took 4 bases from V and 4 from J; bases not matched to a gene: 6. The gene calls are TRBV5-1 and TRBJ2-3, with 7 bases that match TRBD2. Sequencing input: PBMCs. The receptor comes from a young woman in good health and CMV-seronegative. The DNA of the CDR3 is TGCGCCAGCAGCCGACTAGCAGCCCCAGATACGCAGTATTTT. It encodes CASSRLAAPDTQYF.